This T cell receptor (beta chain) was observed in a study of T cell responses to AZD1222 COVID-19 vaccine. A word on this clone: The target antigen is unknown.

The CDR3 runs to 13 residues. Between the trimmed V and J ends, which lost 0 bases and 10 bases, there was a span of 12 bases. Germline V gives CDR1 MRHNA, CDR2 SNTAGT. The method was immunoSEQ multiplex PCR; TCRdb's version includes in-frame clones alone and lacks a portion of them. Seen here are about 83,000 clones, more than 85% observed once, and the top ten hold around 28%. Overall study results and limits: Possibly, clonal diversity was underestimated; donors were largely white British and included more females. Baseline seropositivity occurred in only 5 to 7 AZD1222 recipients.

J is TRBJ1-1 and V is TRBV6-4; tentative D call: TRBD1 (5 bases). This TCR derives from an adult who received the AZD1222 COVID-19 vaccine. This specimen consisted of peripheral blood, obtained 28 days after the second AZD1222 dose. DNA for the CDR3: TGTGCCAGCAGTGACTCCCAGGGTAGAGGAGCTTTCTTT. Encoded protein: CASSDSQGRGAFF.